A selection of T cell receptor beta chains follows, all from one sample in a study of T cell responses to AZD1222 COVID-19 vaccine. Sequencing was performed with immunoSEQ multiplex PCR; in TCRdb, only in-frame clones are kept and a portion is missing. The repertoire holds about 84,000 clones, 80% to 90% seen once, with more than 9% in the top ten. Sequences were derived from peripheral blood, sampled 28 days after the second AZD1222 dose. The source is an adult who received the AZD1222 COVID-19 vaccine. Each CDR3 is given with its conserved first and last residue. D genes are given only for firm matches. Clone size appears in some rows only: once, few, many, or a class for an expanded clone.

CSVSRDNNSPLHF	TGCAGCGTCAGCCGGGATAATAATTCACCCCTCCACTTT	-	-	TRBV29-1	TRBJ1-6
CSASTRYPGNSPLHF	TGCAGTGCTAGTACCCGGTACCCGGGGAATTCACCCCTCCACTTT	-	-	TRBV20-1	TRBJ1-6
CASSQGGQGGADSNQPQHF	TGTGCCAGCAGCCAAGGGGGACAGGGGGGAGCGGATAGCAATCAGCCCCAGCATTTT	TRBD1	-	TRBV4-2	TRBJ1-5
CSASPRTLGIQYF	TGCAGTGCTAGTCCTAGGACCTTAGGTATTCAGTACTTC	-	once	TRBV20-1	TRBJ2-4
CASSTDSNEQYF	TGTGCCAGCAGCACGGACAGTAACGAGCAGTACTTC	-	-	TRBV5-6	TRBJ2-7
CASSRGQGNEQYF	TGCGCCAGCAGCCGGGGACAGGGGAACGAGCAGTACTTC	TRBD1	-	TRBV4-1	TRBJ2-7
CASSPPGPRGLNTIYF	TGTGCCAGCAGCCCCCCCGGTCCCAGGGGGCTTAACACCATATATTTT	TRBD1	-	TRBV7-4	TRBJ1-3
CASSQEGKLFF	TGTGCCAGCAGCCAGGAAGGGAAACTGTTTTTT	-	-	TRBV3-1/TRBV3-2	TRBJ1-4
CASSLGAATDTQYF	TGTGCCAGCAGCTTAGGGGCAGCCACAGATACGCAGTATTTT	-	-	TRBV11-3	TRBJ2-3
CASSFGGPSNTGELFF	TGTGCCAGCAGCTTCGGGGGACCTTCGAACACCGGGGAGCTGTTTTTT	-	few	TRBV5-4	TRBJ2-2
CASSPSPGALVDEQYF	TGTGCCAGCTCACCATCGCCGGGGGCGCTTGTCGACGAGCAGTACTTC	-	-	TRBV18	TRBJ2-7
CSVAQGIQGTQYF	TGCAGCGTTGCGCAGGGTATTCAGGGAACGCAGTATTTT	-	-	TRBV29-1	TRBJ2-3
CASSLAGEAFQETQYF	TGTGCCAGCAGCCTGGCCGGGGAGGCTTTCCAAGAGACCCAGTACTTC	-	-	TRBV11-2	TRBJ2-5
CSASGLAGDYEQYF	TGCAGTGCTAGTGGTCTAGCGGGGGACTACGAGCAGTACTTC	TRBD2	few	TRBV20-1	TRBJ2-7
CASRGAKMRNQPQHF	TGTGCCAGCAGGGGGGCCAAAATGAGAAATCAGCCCCAGCATTTT	-	-	TRBV6-5	TRBJ1-5
CASSIPSGGQYNEQFF	TGTGCCAGTAGTATTCCTAGCGGGGGACAATACAATGAGCAGTTCTTC	TRBD2	-	TRBV19	TRBJ2-1
CASSSPGGGRFEAFF	TGTGCCAGCAGTTCCCCCGGTGGGGGGAGATTTGAAGCTTTCTTT	-	-	TRBV28	TRBJ1-1
CASSEVGLETQYF	TGTGCCAGCAGTGAGGTGGGATTGGAGACCCAGTACTTC	-	-	TRBV6-1	TRBJ2-5
CASSPSGVTYEQYF	TGTGCCAGCAGCCCATCAGGGGTAACCTACGAGCAGTACTTC	-	-	TRBV11-2	TRBJ2-7
CASSQRSNTEAFF	TGTGCCAGCAGTCAGAGGAGCAACACTGAAGCTTTCTTT	-	-	TRBV28	TRBJ1-1
CASSFRTGLTEAFF	TGTGCCAGCAGTTTTCGGACAGGGCTGACTGAAGCTTTCTTT	TRBD1	-	TRBV6-5	TRBJ1-1
CASSQGAQDTIYF	TGTGCCAGCAGCCAAGGGGCTCAGGACACCATATATTTT	-	-	TRBV3-1/TRBV3-2	TRBJ1-3
CASRPGTGAHEQYF	TGTGCCAGCAGACCCGGGACAGGGGCCCACGAGCAGTACTTC	TRBD1	-	TRBV7-9	TRBJ2-7
CASSRGVGNEKLFF	TGTGCCAGCAGTAGGGGTGTAGGTAATGAAAAACTGTTTTTT	-	-	TRBV5-4	TRBJ1-4
CAISLQGDQPQHF	TGTGCCATCAGTCTACAGGGAGATCAGCCCCAGCATTTT	-	-	TRBV10-3	TRBJ1-5